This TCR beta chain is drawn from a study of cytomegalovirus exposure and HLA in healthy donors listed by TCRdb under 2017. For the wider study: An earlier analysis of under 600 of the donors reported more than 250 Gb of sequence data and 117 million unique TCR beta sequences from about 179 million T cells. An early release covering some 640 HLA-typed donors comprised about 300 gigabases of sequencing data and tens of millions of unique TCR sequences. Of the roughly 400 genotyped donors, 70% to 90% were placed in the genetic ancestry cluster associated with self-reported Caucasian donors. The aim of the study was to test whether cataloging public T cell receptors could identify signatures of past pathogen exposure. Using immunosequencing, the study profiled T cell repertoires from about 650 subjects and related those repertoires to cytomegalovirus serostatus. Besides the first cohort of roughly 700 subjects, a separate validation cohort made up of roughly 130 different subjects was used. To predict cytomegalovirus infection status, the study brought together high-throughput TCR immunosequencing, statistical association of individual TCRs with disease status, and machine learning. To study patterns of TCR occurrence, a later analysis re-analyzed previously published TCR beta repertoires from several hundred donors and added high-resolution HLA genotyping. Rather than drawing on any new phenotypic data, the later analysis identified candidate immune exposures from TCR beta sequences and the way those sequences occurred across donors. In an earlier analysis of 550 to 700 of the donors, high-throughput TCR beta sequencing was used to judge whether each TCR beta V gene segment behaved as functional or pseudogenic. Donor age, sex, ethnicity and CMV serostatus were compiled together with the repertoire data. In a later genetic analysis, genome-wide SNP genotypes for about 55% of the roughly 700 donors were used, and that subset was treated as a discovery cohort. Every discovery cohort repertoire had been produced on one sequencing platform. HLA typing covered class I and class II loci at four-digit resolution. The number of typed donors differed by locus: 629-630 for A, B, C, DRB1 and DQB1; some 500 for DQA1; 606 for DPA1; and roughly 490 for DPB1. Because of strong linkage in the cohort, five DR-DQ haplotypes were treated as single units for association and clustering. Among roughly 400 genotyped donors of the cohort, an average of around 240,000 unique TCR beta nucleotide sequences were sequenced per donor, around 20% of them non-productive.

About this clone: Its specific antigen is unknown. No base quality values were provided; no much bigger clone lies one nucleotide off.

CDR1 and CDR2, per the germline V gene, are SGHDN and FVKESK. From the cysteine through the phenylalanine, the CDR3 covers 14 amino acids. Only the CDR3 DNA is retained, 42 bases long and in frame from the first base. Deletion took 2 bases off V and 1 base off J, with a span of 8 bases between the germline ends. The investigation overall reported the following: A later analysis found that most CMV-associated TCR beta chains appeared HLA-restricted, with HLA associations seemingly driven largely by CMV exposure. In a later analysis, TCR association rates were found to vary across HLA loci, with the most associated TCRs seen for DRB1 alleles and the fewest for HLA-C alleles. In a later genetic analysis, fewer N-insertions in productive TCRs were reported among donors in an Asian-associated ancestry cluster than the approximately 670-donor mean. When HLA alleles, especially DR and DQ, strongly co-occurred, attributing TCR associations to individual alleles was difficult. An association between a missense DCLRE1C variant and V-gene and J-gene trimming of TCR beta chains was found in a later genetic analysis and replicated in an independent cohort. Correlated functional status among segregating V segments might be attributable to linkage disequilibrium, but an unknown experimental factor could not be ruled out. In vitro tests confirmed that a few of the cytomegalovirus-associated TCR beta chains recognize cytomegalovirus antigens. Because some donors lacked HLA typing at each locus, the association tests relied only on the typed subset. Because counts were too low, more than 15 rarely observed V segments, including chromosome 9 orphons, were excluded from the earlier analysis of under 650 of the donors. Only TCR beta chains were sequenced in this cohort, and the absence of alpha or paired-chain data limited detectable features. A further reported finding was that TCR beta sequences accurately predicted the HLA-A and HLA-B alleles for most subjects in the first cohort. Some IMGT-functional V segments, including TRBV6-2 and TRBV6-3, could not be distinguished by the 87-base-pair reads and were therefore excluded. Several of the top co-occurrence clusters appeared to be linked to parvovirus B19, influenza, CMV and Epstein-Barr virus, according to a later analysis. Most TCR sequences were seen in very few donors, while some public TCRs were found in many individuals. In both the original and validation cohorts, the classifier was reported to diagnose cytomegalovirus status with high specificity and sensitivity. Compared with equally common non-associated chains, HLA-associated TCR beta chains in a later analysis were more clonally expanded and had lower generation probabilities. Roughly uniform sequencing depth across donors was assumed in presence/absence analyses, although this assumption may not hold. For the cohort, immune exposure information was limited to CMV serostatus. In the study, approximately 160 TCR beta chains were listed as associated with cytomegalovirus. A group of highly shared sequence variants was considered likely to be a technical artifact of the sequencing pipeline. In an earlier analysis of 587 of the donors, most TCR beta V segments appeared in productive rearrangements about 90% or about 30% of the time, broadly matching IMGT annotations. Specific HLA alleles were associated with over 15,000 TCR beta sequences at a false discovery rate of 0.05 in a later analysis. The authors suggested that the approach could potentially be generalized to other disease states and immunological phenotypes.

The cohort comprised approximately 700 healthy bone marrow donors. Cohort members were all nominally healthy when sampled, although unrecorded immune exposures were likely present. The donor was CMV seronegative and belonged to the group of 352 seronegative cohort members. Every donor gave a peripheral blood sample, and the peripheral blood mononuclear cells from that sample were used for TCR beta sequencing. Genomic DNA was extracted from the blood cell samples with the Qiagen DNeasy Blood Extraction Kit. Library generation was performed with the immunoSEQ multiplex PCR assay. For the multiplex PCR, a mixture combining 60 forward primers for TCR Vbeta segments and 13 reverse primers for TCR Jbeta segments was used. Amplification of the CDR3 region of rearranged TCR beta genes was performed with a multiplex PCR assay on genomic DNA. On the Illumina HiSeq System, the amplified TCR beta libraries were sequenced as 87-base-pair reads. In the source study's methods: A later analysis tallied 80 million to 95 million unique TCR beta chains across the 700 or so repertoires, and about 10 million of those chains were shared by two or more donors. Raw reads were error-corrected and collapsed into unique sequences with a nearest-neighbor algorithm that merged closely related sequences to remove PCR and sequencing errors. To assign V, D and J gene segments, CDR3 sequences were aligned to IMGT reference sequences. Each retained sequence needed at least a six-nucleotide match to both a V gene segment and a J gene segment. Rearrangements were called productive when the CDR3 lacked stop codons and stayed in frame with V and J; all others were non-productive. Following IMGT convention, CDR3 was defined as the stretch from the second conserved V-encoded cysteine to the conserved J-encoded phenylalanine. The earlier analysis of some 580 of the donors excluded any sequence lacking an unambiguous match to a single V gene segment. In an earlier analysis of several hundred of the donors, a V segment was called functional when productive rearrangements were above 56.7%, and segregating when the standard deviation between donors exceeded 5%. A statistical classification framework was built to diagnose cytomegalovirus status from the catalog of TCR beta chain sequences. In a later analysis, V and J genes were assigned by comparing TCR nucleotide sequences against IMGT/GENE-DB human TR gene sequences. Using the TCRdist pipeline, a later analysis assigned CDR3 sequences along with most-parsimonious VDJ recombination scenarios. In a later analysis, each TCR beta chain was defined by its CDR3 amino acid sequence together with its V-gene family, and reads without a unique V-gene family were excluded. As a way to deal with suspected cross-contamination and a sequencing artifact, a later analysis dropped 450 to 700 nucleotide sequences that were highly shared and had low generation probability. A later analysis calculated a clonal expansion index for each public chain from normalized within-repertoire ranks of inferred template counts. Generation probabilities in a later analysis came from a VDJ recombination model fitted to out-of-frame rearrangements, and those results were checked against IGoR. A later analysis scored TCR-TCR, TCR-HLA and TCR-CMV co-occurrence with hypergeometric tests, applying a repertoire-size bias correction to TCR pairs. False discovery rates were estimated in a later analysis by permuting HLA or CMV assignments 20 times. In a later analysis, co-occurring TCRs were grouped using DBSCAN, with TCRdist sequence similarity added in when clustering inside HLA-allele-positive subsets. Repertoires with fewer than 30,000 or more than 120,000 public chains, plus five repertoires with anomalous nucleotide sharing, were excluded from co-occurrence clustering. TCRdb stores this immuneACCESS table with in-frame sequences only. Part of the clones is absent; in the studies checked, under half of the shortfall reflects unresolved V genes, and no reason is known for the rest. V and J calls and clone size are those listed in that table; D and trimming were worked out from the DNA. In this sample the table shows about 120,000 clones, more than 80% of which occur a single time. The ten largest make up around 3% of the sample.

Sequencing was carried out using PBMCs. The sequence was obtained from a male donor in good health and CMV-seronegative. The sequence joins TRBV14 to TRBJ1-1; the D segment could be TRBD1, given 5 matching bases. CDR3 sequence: CASSQFGGNTEAFF. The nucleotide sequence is TGTGCCAGCAGCCAATTCGGGGGGAACACTGAAGCTTTCTTT. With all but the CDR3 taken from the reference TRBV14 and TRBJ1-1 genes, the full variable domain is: EAGVTQFPSHSVIEKGQTVTLRCDPISGHDNLYWYRRVMGKEIKFLLHFVKESKQDESGMPNNRFLAERTGGTYSTLKVQPAELEDSGVYFCASSQFGGNTEAFFGQGTRLTVV.